The 12 T cell receptor beta chains listed next were all sequenced from one sample in a study of T cells in Graves' hyperthyroidism and ophthalmopathy. RNA transcripts were the template for amplifying TCR beta CDR3 regions. The HTBI set primed first-round TCR CDR3 RT-PCR. TCRdb redid the calling of the multiplex PCR reads with MiXCR, one entry per CDR3 protein. The table has around 440,000 distinct CDR3 sequences, less than 20% seen once; the top ten hold 7.7%. The sample consisted of blood. The receptors derive from a woman younger than 35 with Graves' hyperthyroidism.

The chain carries TRBV7-9 and TRBJ2-4; either TRBD1 or TRBD2 may fit D (5 bases each). CDR3 length equals 15 residues. Trimming cost V 5 bases and J 4 bases, with 15 bases left between them. The germline gives CDR1 SEHNR, CDR2 FQNEAQ (reference sequence). This chain's CDR3 is CASSPGLTEKNIQYF. DNA of the CDR3: TGTGCCAGCAGCCCGGGGCTAACGGAAAAAAACATTCAGTACTTC.

This clonotype was counted at least ten times. This chain links TRBV7-8 with TRBJ1-5; D is perhaps TRBD1 (5 bases). V dropped 5 bases and J dropped 5 bases, with 13 bases sitting between them. There are 14 residues in the CDR3. Germline CDR1 is SGHVS and CDR2 is FQNEAQ. CDR3: CASSPGPGDQPQHF. The CDR3 bases are TGTGCCAGCAGCCCCGGACCGGGGGATCAGCCCCAGCATTTT.

Turning to this clonotype: A much more abundant neighbour one base away suggests this may be a read error. The CDR3 loop is CAGRQGVAYGYTF. The CDR3 nucleotides read TGTGCCGGAAGACAGGGTGTGGCCTATGGCTACACCTTC. The J gene is TRBJ1-2, the V gene TRBV6-2 or TRBV6-3, with TRBD1 identical over 7 bases. Germline values: CDR1 MNHEY, CDR2 SVGEGT. After removal of 11 bases from V and 4 bases from J, the junction contained 10 bases not matched to a gene. The CDR3 has 13 amino acids.

This clonotype was seen many times. The chain carries TRBV6-5 and TRBJ2-7, with D perhaps TRBD1 (6 bases). There are 14 residues in the CDR3. The V end lost 0 bases, the J end lost 5 bases, and 11 bases lay between the germline ends. From germline, CDR1 is MNHEY and CDR2 SVGAGI. The CDR3 protein is CASSYSGTRNEQYF. CDR3 DNA sequence: TGTGCCAGCAGTTACTCTGGGACACGGAACGAGCAGTACTTC.

Many counts were recorded for this clonotype. The rearrangement uses TRBV2 and TRBJ2-3, with 13 nucleotides matching TRBD2. This CDR3 region has 20 residues. Germline V lookup: CDR1 SNHLY, CDR2 FYNNEI. With V trimmed by 7 bases and J by 1 base, 17 bases remained unmatched. CDR3 sequence: CASTGPPGLAGKARTDTQYF. CDR3 in DNA: TGTGCCAGCACTGGTCCTCCGGGACTAGCGGGAAAGGCCCGCACAGATACGCAGTATTTT.

This clonotype was found many times. CDR3 bases: TGTGCCAGCAAGAAACTAGCCAACAATGAGCAGTTCTTC. Translation gives CASKKLANNEQFF. V gene TRBV12-3 or TRBV12-4 combines with J gene TRBJ2-1; D may be TRBD2 (6 bases). The ends were cut back, 7 bases at V and 5 bases at J, with 12 bases in the middle. This CDR3 has 13 amino acids.

The chain couples TRBV20-1 to TRBJ2-1; 11 bases match TRBD2. With 4 bases clipped from V and 6 bases from J, the junction kept 14 bases outside the gene matches. This CDR3 is built from 17 residues. The germline V gene has CDR1 DFQATT and CDR2 SNEGSKA (reference sequence). CDR3 nucleotides: TGCAGTGCTACCAAACCCGTCACTAGCGGGAGACGCAATGAGCAGTTCTTC. Residues: CSATKPVTSGRRNEQFF.

Many counts were recorded for this clonotype. The rearrangement uses TRBV7-3 and TRBJ2-5; no clear D gene. Trimming pared 4 bases from V and 5 bases from J, leaving 14 bases between. Germline V CDR1 and CDR2: SGHTA, FQGTGA. The CDR3 is 14 residues long. CDR3: CASSSLKGGETQYF. DNA for the CDR3: TGTGCCAGCAGCTCCCTTAAAGGTGGGGAGACCCAGTACTTC.

This clonotype has just a few counts. This sequence joins TRBV5-1 and TRBJ2-1; 8 bases align to TRBD1. J was trimmed by 4 bases and V by 5 bases; bases with no gene match: 8. Germline CDR1 SGHRS, CDR2 YFSETQ. This CDR3 contains 15 residues. The CDR3 reads CASRIGTGAYNEQFF. The CDR3, as DNA: TGCGCCAGCAGGATCGGGACAGGAGCTTACAATGAGCAGTTCTTC.

The chain joins TRBV19 to TRBJ1-6; TRBD1 matches 7 bases. The V gene end was trimmed by 7 bases and the J gene end by 6 bases; junction bases not matched to a gene: 15. The CDR3 runs 17 residues. From germline, CDR1 is LNHDA and CDR2 SQIVND (reference sequence). CDR3 in amino acids: CASTSPPGQTSNSPLHF. The CDR3 DNA reads TGTGCCAGTACCTCACCCCCGGGACAGACGTCTAATTCACCCCTCCACTTT.

There are many counts of this clonotype. V usage is TRBV7-9 and J usage is TRBJ1-2; D is unresolved. Between the trimmed V and J ends, which lost 4 bases and 4 bases, there was a span of 7 bases. CDR3 size: 12 residues. CDR1 and CDR2 (germline): SEHNR, FQNEAQ (reference sequence). The CDR3 bases are TGTGCCAGCAGCTCACGTGGCTATGGCTACACCTTC. It encodes CASSSRGYGYTF.

This clonotype has just a few counts. The V gene is TRBV6-4, the J gene TRBJ2-5; D tentatively reads TRBD1 or TRBD2 (5 bases each). With 5 bases removed from V and 5 bases from J, the gap between germline ends came to 24 bases. This CDR3 spans 17 amino acids. Germline-derived CDR1 and CDR2 are MRHNA and SNTAGT. Written as DNA, the CDR3 is TGTGCCAGCAGTTACGTCAGTTACGGACTTTGGGGGGAGACCCAGTACTTC. Translation: CASSYVSYGLWGETQYF.